Listed below are T cell receptor beta chains from one sample, sequenced in a study of blood T cell repertoires in COVID-19. Measured with immunoSEQ multiplex PCR; TCRdb has only the in-frame clones, and not every one. This sample has 470,000 or so clones, with approximately 90% found just once. Sequenced input: peripheral blood. The receptors originated from a woman aged 30 to 39 with acute or convalescent COVID-19. Both conserved end residues are part of each CDR3.

>TRBJ2-3|TRBV7-3
CASSSGAGISSDTQYF
>TRBJ1-1|TRBV5-1
CASSLVGQGKVNTEAFF
>TRBJ2-3|TRBV6-6
CASSRRSPSTDTQYF
>TRBJ1-2|TRBV5-1
CATANHKTVGYGYTF
>TRBJ1-4|TRBV5-1
CASSSDSEGEKLFF
>TRBJ2-7|TRBV7-9
CASSLAGGTYEQYF
>TRBJ2-1|TRBV9
CASSKQGAGEQFF
>TRBJ1-3|TRBV3-1/TRBV3-2
CASSRSQTGNTIYF
>TRBJ2-1|TRBV28
CASSSTMNEQFF
>TRBJ1-5|TRBV15
CATSNPHHSLEQPQHF
>TRBJ1-1|TRBV11-2
CASSPRQGENTEAFF
>TRBJ2-5|TRBV4-1
CASSQDPGEGETQYF
>TRBJ1-2|TRBV5-4
CASSPLGYGYTF
>TRBJ2-7|TRBV4-2
CASSPSGTGGHEQYF
>TRBJ2-3|TRBV4-1
CASSQREPSLSTDTQYF
>TRBJ2-5|TRBV11-2
CASSLDGLAGETQYF
>TRBJ1-1|TRBV11-2
CASSLSVSWNTEAFF
>TRBJ2-5|TRBV19
CASTPSGGTSETQYF
>TRBJ2-5|TRBV24-1
CATSVLRKETQYF
>TRBJ2-3|TRBV7-9
CASSLEHADTQYF
>TRBJ2-6|TRBV27
CASSVSGGVAGANVLTF
>TRBJ1-2|TRBV5-4
CASSLLTGQPYGYTF
>TRBJ2-1|TRBV5-1
CASSLDGQGGGEQFF
>TRBJ1-2|TRBV28
CASSTLSGRGSGYTF
>TRBJ2-1|TRBV28
CASSLLLQRESSYNEQFF
>TRBJ2-1|TRBV4-2
CASSQDRGRQGAYNEQFF
>TRBJ1-2|TRBV5-1
CASSLGRGLGYTF
>TRBJ1-3|TRBV11-2
CASSTETGSQIIPGNTIYF
>TRBJ1-1|TRBV6-5
CASSYAVQNTEAFF
>TRBJ1-6|TRBV5-1
CASREGVNSNSPLHF
>TRBJ1-1|TRBV7-9
CASSSLPETGDEAFF
>TRBJ2-3|TRBV14
CASSLVNHRENTQYF
>TRBJ2-3|TRBV24-1
CATSPGLATDTQYF
>TRBJ1-1|TRBV19
CASRGDTEAFF
>TRBJ2-7|TRBV6-1
CASSETSYEQYF
>TRBJ2-3|TRBV4-1
CASSEQGRASRTDTQYF
>TRBJ1-4|TRBV6-5
CASMRRRQTNEKLFF
>TRBJ2-7|TRBV6-5
CASRRGFKGGEQYF
>TRBJ1-2|TRBV10-2
CASSDTDGYTF
>TRBJ1-2|TRBV19
CASSISSAYGYTF
>TRBJ2-6|TRBV5-6
CANKDRASGANVLTF
>TRBJ2-5|TRBV5-1
CASSHTSGGSQETQYF
>TRBJ2-1|TRBV5-1
CASSPGGGGYNEQFF
>TRBJ2-7|TRBV5-5
CASSLEWWRGTNEQYF
>TRBJ2-7|TRBV11-2
CASSTRGAGGGEQYF
>TRBJ2-1|TRBV27
CASSSTWTGVSNEQFF
>TRBJ2-2|TRBV25-1
CASSEGRRPNTGELFF
>TRBJ1-5|TRBV7-2
CASSQWTDSNQPQHF
>TRBJ2-7|TRBV7-8
CASSLVGHYEQYF
>TRBJ2-3|TRBV3-1/TRBV3-2
CASSHYQRGGLSTDTQYF
>TRBJ2-7|TRBV30
CAWGWSGRGDEQYF
>TRBJ2-7|TRBV5-1
CASSFEDGTSYEQYF
>TRBJ1-1|TRBV18
CASSPAGPGSLFTEAFF
>TRBJ2-1|TRBV4-1
CASSPLLLKIDNNEQFF
>TRBJ1-2|TRBV28
CASSAGAIHGYTF
>TRBJ2-1|TRBV2
CASQWVQDEQFF
>TRBJ2-3|TRBV2
CASSEDRAGADTQYF
>TRBJ1-4|TRBV29-1
CSVEGLNEKLFF
>TRBJ2-3|TRBV24-1
CATSGWGELGGADTQYF
>TRBJ1-6|TRBV7-8
CASSLVVSSYNSPLHF